This TCR beta chain was identified during a study of Ad26.COV2.S vaccination and SARS-CoV-2 variants. Whole-study findings and limits: Reportedly, after vaccination the spike-specific CD8+ and CD4+ T cell responses displayed substantial breadth. The study found higher spike-specific TCR breadth in vaccine than placebo recipients.

As for treatment: approximately 18 received Ad26.COV2.S at low or high dose, single or two shots; roughly five received placebo; per-sample allocation not given. Sampling occurred on day 63 after the first vaccine or placebo injection. Within Boston, the person who donated was an adult of 18-55 years. Method: immunoSEQ multiplex PCR; TCRdb's copy keeps in-frame clones and lacks some. Of about 480,000 clones detected, roughly 89% appear once; the ten largest clones hold about 13%. The CDR3 contains 14 residues. CDR1 is SGDLS and CDR2 is YYNGEE in the germline V gene. Trimming pared 0 bases from V and 9 bases from J, leaving 13 bases between. Details on this clone: Its matching antigen is unknown.

The receptor's source is a person aged 18-60 years who received the Ad26.COV2.S COVID-19 vaccine or a placebo. This specimen consisted of peripheral blood, obtained in a trial of Ad26.COV2.S vaccine versus placebo. This sequence joins TRBV9 and TRBJ2-1; D assignment may be TRBD1 or TRBD2 (5 bases each). The CDR3 DNA reads TGTGCCAGCAGCGTAGGTTCGAGGGGTGGTGAGCAGTTCTTC. This encodes CASSVGSRGGEQFF.